Listed below are T cell receptor beta chains from one sample, sequenced in a study of CD8 T cells in Susac syndrome. Using its own MiXCR run on the immunoSEQ multiplex PCR reads, TCRdb lists one record per CDR3 protein. The data contain around 200,000 distinct CDR3 sequences, 85% to 95% of them singletons. Material: CD4+ T cells from PBMCs. These receptors came from a human donor with Susac syndrome. Each CDR3 is given with its conserved first and last residue. D genes are given only for firm matches. Where a row states a size, it is once, few, many or the class of an expanded clone; other rows omit it.

CDR3aa	CDR3nt	v_gene	j_gene	abundance	d_gene
CASSALRKGETQYF	TGTGCCAGCTCGGCGCTCCGAAAGGGGGAGACCCAGTACTTC	TRBV27	TRBJ2-5	NA	NA
CASSPHGTDLNQPQHF	TGTGCCAGCAGTCCGCATGGGACAGACCTCAATCAGCCCCAGCATTTT	TRBV2	TRBJ1-5	NA	TRBD1
CASSSGTALNTEAFF	TGCGCCAGCAGCTCTGGGACAGCCTTGAACACTGAAGCTTTCTTT	TRBV5-1	TRBJ1-1	NA	TRBD1
CASSIYDANTEVFF	TGCGCCAGCAGCATCTATGACGCGAACACTGAAGTTTTCTTT	TRBV5-1	TRBJ1-1	NA	NA
CATSPRDFSQFSYNEQFF	TGTGCCACCAGCCCTCGGGACTTCTCCCAATTCTCCTACAATGAGCAGTTCTTC	TRBV15	TRBJ2-1	NA	NA
CASSQGGASGRFNEQFF	TGTGCCAGCAGCCAAGGAGGGGCTAGCGGGAGATTCAATGAGCAGTTCTTC	TRBV4-2	TRBJ2-1	once	TRBD2
CAWSRLAAYNEQFF	TGTGCCTGGAGTCGACTAGCCGCGTACAATGAGCAGTTCTTC	TRBV30	TRBJ2-1	NA	TRBD2
CATSRDIGLAIDEQFF	TGTGCCACCAGCAGAGATATAGGACTAGCGATCGATGAGCAGTTCTTC	TRBV15	TRBJ2-1	NA	TRBD2
CASSPPGRYNEQFF	TGTGCCAGCTCACCACCGGGACGCTACAATGAGCAGTTCTTC	TRBV18	TRBJ2-1	NA	NA
CAISAGTAIGPQHF	TGTGCCATCAGTGCTGGGACAGCCATAGGGCCCCAGCATTTT	TRBV10-3	TRBJ1-5	NA	TRBD1
CASTQTPGLNQPQHF	TGTGCCAGCACCCAAACTCCCGGTCTAAATCAGCCCCAGCATTTT	TRBV6-1	TRBJ1-5	once	NA
CASSTLNTGELFF	TGTGCCAGCAGCACCCTGAACACCGGGGAGCTGTTTTTT	TRBV5-6	TRBJ2-2	NA	NA
CATSDHGRGLGSYNEQFF	TGTGCCACCAGTGACCACGGCCGCGGGTTGGGGTCCTACAATGAGCAGTTCTTC	TRBV24-1	TRBJ2-1	NA	NA
CASTSSWGTEAFF	TGCGCCAGCACCTCCTCGTGGGGCACTGAAGCTTTCTTT	TRBV5-1	TRBJ1-1	NA	NA
CSARDSGQTDTQYF	TGCAGTGCTAGAGATTCGGGACAGACAGATACGCAGTATTTT	TRBV20-1	TRBJ2-3	NA	TRBD1
CASSRGLAGSSYNEQFF	TGTGCCAGCAGTCGGGGACTAGCGGGGAGCTCCTACAATGAGCAGTTCTTC	TRBV12-3/TRBV12-4	TRBJ2-1	NA	TRBD2
CASSPGPVGSTDTQYF	TGTGCCAGCAGCCCCGGACCTGTTGGATCCACAGATACGCAGTATTTT	TRBV14	TRBJ2-3	NA	NA
CASSGGTGPNEKLFF	TGCGCCAGCAGCGGCGGGACAGGCCCTAATGAAAAACTGTTTTTT	TRBV5-1	TRBJ1-4	NA	TRBD1
CASSSGTVNEKLFF	TGTGCCAGCAGCTCCGGGACAGTAAATGAAAAACTGTTTTTT	TRBV7-9	TRBJ1-4	NA	TRBD1
CAWRPGTYNGYTF	TGTGCCTGGAGGCCCGGGACCTATAATGGCTACACCTTC	TRBV30	TRBJ1-2	NA	NA
CASSFGSGRAAPYNEQFF	TGTGCCAGCAGCTTCGGTAGCGGGAGGGCCGCGCCCTACAATGAGCAGTTCTTC	TRBV5-4	TRBJ2-1	NA	TRBD2
CASSLAGGWQPQHF	TGTGCCAGCAGCTTAGCGGGGGGGTGGCAGCCCCAGCATTTT	TRBV7-2	TRBJ1-5	NA	NA
CAWNPTEAFF	TGTGCCTGGAACCCCACTGAAGCTTTCTTT	TRBV30	TRBJ1-1	NA	NA
CASSLVTGRDEKLFF	TGTGCCAGCAGCTTAGTTACGGGGAGGGATGAAAAACTGTTTTTT	TRBV7-2	TRBJ1-4	NA	NA
CASSLVVSSYNEQFF	TGTGCCAGCAGCTTAGTTGTCAGCTCCTACAATGAGCAGTTCTTC	TRBV7-2	TRBJ2-1	NA	NA
CASSGRQGAWETQYF	TGTGCCAGCAGCGGAAGACAGGGGGCGTGGGAGACCCAGTACTTC	TRBV9	TRBJ2-5	NA	TRBD1
CASRTIRRILSGANVLTF	TGTGCCAGCAGGACAATAAGAAGAATCCTCTCTGGGGCCAACGTCCTGACTTTC	TRBV6-1	TRBJ2-6	NA	NA
CASSLRLTDTQYF	TGTGCCAGCAGCTTAAGGCTCACAGATACGCAGTATTTT	TRBV7-9	TRBJ2-3	NA	NA
CSARRGTKQYF	TGCAGTGCGCGTAGGGGAACAAAACAGTACTTC	TRBV20-1	TRBJ2-4	NA	NA
CASSYEGYDEQFF	TGTGCCAGCAGCTACGAGGGATACGATGAGCAGTTCTTC	TRBV3-1	TRBJ2-1	NA	NA
CASSLGKAGVFETQYF	TGTGCCAGCAGCTTAGGAAAAGCGGGAGTATTTGAGACCCAGTACTTC	TRBV11-3	TRBJ2-5	NA	TRBD2
CASSQGEALYGYTF	TGTGCCAGCAGCCAAGGTGAAGCCCTCTATGGCTACACCTTC	TRBV9	TRBJ1-2	NA	NA
CASSPPTGNTEAFF	TGTGCCAGCTCACCACCGACAGGGAACACTGAAGCTTTCTTT	TRBV18	TRBJ1-1	NA	NA
CASNPVGLGGYTF	TGTGCCAGCAACCCTGTAGGGTTGGGTGGCTACACCTTC	TRBV6-6	TRBJ1-2	NA	NA
CSASAQVGTDTQYF	TGCAGTGCTAGCGCGCAGGTTGGCACAGATACGCAGTATTTT	TRBV20-1	TRBJ2-3	NA	NA
CAISGQGASDTQYF	TGTGCCATCAGTGGACAGGGCGCCTCGGATACGCAGTATTTT	TRBV10-3	TRBJ2-3	NA	TRBD1
CSAGTGEGYGYTF	TGCAGCGCTGGAACAGGGGAGGGCTATGGCTACACCTTC	TRBV29-1	TRBJ1-2	NA	TRBD1
CSAGSYEQYF	TGCAGTGCAGGAAGCTACGAGCAGTACTTC	TRBV20-1	TRBJ2-7	NA	NA
CARAETPNTEAFF	TGTGCCAGGGCCGAGACCCCGAACACTGAAGCTTTCTTT	TRBV2	TRBJ1-1	NA	NA
CASSLRDWRTGELFF	TGCGCCAGCAGCTTGAGGGACTGGCGGACCGGGGAGCTGTTTTTT	TRBV5-1	TRBJ2-2	NA	NA
CASSRDGIYGYTF	TGCGCCAGCAGCCGAGACGGTATCTATGGCTACACCTTC	TRBV5-1	TRBJ1-2	NA	NA
CASSQGMAKSSYNEQFF	TGCGCCAGCAGCCAAGGAATGGCGAAAAGCTCCTACAATGAGCAGTTCTTC	TRBV4-1	TRBJ2-1	NA	NA
CASSSGPLGGQYF	TGTGCCAGCAGCTCGGGACCCCTCGGAGGGCAGTACTTC	TRBV11-2	TRBJ2-7	NA	NA
CASSPKGMGEKLFF	TGTGCCAGCAGCCCCAAGGGGATGGGGGAAAAACTGTTTTTT	TRBV5-6	TRBJ1-4	NA	NA
CASSPSGGGDGYTF	TGTGCCAGCAGCCCATCAGGGGGCGGCGATGGCTACACCTTC	TRBV7-9	TRBJ1-2	NA	TRBD1
CASSYDGPYEQYF	TGTGCCAGCAGTTATGATGGACCTTACGAGCAGTACTTC	TRBV6-5	TRBJ2-7	NA	NA
CAWSVSGRTDTQYF	TGTGCCTGGAGTGTAAGTGGGAGGACAGATACGCAGTATTTT	TRBV30	TRBJ2-3	NA	NA
CASRIAAGVPNEQFF	TGTGCCAGTAGAATAGCAGCGGGAGTTCCCAATGAGCAGTTCTTC	TRBV19	TRBJ2-1	NA	TRBD2
CASGQGAINQPQHF	TGTGCCAGCGGACAGGGGGCCATCAATCAGCCCCAGCATTTT	TRBV19	TRBJ1-5	NA	TRBD1
CASSPRRDAYTF	TGTGCCAGCTCACCCCGGAGGGATGCCTACACCTTC	TRBV18	TRBJ1-2	NA	NA
CASSLQRDEQFF	TGTGCCAGTAGCTTACAAAGGGATGAGCAGTTCTTC	TRBV19	TRBJ2-1	NA	NA
CASSIGGASYNEQFF	TGCGCCAGCAGCATCGGGGGGGCCTCCTACAATGAGCAGTTCTTC	TRBV5-1	TRBJ2-1	NA	TRBD2
CATSRVRSSGKDNEQFF	TGTGCCACCAGCAGAGTTAGGTCTAGCGGGAAGGATAATGAGCAGTTCTTC	TRBV15	TRBJ2-1	once	TRBD2
CSAREPGHMNTEAFF	TGCAGTGCTAGAGAACCGGGACATATGAACACTGAAGCTTTCTTT	TRBV20-1	TRBJ1-1	NA	NA
CASSQDEKQQETQYF	TGCGCCAGCAGCCAAGATGAAAAACAACAAGAGACCCAGTACTTC	TRBV4-1	TRBJ2-5	NA	NA
CASSVGLASRYNEQFF	TGTGCCAGCAGCGTAGGCCTAGCGAGTCGGTACAATGAGCAGTTCTTC	TRBV9	TRBJ2-1	NA	NA